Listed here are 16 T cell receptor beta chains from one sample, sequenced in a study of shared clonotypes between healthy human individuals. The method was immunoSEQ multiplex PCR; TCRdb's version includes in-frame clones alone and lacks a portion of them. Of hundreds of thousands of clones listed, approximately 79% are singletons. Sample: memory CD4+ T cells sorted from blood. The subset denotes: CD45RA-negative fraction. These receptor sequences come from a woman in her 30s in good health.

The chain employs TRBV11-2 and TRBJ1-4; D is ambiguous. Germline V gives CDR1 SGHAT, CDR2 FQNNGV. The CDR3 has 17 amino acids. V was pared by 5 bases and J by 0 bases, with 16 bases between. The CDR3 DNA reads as TGTGCCAGCAGCCCAACCCCCTACAGAGCAACTAATGAAAAACTGTTTTTT. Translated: CASSPTPYRATNEKLFF.

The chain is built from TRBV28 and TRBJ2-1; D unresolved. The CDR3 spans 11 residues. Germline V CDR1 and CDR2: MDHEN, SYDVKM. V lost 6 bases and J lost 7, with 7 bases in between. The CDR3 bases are TGTGCCAGCAGCTTAATGAATGAGCAGTTCTTC. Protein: CASSLMNEQFF.

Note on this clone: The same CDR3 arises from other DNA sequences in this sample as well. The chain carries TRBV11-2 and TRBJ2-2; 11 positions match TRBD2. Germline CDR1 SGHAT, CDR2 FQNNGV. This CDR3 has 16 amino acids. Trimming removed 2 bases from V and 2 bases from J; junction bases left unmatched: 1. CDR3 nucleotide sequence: TGTGCCAGCAGCTTACTAGCGGGAGGAAACACCGGGGAGCTGTTTTTT. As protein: CASSLLAGGNTGELFF.

CDR3: CASTGPSGPTYNEQFF. CDR3 in DNA: TGTGCCAGTACTGGTCCTAGCGGGCCCACCTACAATGAGCAGTTCTTC. The chain is built from TRBV19 and TRBJ2-1; 8 positions match TRBD2. CDR1 is LNHDA, CDR2 SQIVND, per germline (reference sequence). CDR3 length: 16 amino acids. Trimming took 7 bases from V and 2 from J; bases not matched to a gene: 10.

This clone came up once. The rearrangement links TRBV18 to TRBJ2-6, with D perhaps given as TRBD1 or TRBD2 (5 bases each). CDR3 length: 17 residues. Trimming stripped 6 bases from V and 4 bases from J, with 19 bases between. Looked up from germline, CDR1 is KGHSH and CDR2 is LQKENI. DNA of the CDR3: TGTGCCAGCTCCCGCGGCTTAATAGGGGACGGGGCCAACGTCCTGACTTTC. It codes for CASSRGLIGDGANVLTF.

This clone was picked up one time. The CDR3 DNA follows: TGTGCCAGCAGTCCGGGACAGGTTAACAATCAGCCCCAGCATTTT. Translated: CASSPGQVNNQPQHF. The chain combines TRBV6-5 with TRBJ1-5, with 8 bases fitting TRBD1. This CDR3 region has 15 residues. V lost 5 bases, J lost 3 bases, and 6 bases stayed unmatched. Per germline, CDR1 MNHEY and CDR2 SVGAGI.

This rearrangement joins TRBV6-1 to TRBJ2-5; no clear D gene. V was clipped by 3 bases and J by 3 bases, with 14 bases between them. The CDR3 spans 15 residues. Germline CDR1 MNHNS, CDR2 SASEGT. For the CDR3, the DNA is TGTGCCAGCAGTGATAGATTTTGGGTGGAAGAGACCCAGTACTTC. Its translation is CASSDRFWVEETQYF.

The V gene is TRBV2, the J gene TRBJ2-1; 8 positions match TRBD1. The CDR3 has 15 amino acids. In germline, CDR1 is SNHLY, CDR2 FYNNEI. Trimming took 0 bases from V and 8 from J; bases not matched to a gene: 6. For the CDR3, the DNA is TGTGCCAGCAGTGAAGCGCCACAGGGGGTCGATGAGCAGTTCTTC. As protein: CASSEAPQGVDEQFF.

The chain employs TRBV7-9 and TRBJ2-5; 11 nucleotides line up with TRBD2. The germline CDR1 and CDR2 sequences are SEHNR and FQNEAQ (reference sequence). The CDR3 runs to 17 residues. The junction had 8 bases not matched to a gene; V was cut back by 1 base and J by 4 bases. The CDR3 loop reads CASSLGGSGRAGETQYF. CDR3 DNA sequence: TGTGCCAGCAGCTTAGGTGGTAGCGGGAGGGCCGGAGAGACCCAGTACTTC.

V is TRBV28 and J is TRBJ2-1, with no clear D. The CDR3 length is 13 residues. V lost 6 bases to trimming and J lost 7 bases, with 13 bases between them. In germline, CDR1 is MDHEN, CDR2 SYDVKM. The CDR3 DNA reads TGTGCCAGCAGCCCCTCGGTGTTGAATGAGCAGTTCTTC. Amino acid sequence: CASSPSVLNEQFF.

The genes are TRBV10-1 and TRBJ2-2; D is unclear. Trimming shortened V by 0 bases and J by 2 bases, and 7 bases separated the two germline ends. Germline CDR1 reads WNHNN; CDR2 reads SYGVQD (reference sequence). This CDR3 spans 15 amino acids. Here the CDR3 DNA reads TGCGCCAGCAGTGAGTCAGGTCTAAACACCGGGGAGCTGTTTTTT. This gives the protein CASSESGLNTGELFF.

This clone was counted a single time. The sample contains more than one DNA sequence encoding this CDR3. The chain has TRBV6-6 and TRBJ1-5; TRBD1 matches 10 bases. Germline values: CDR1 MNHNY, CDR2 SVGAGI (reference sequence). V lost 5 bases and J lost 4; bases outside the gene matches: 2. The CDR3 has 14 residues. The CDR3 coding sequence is TGTGCCAGCAGTCGGACAGGGGGTAATCAGCCCCAGCATTTT. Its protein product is CASSRTGGNQPQHF.

The CDR3 reads CASSQDPWRDTNEKLFF. Here the CDR3 DNA reads TGCGCCAGCAGCCAAGATCCGTGGAGGGACACTAATGAAAAACTGTTTTTT. The rearrangement joins TRBV4-1 to TRBJ1-4, with D possibly TRBD1 on 5 matching bases. Germline CDR1 reads MGHRA; CDR2 reads YSYEKL. V dropped 0 bases and J dropped 2 bases, with 13 bases sitting between them. CDR3 length equals 17 residues.

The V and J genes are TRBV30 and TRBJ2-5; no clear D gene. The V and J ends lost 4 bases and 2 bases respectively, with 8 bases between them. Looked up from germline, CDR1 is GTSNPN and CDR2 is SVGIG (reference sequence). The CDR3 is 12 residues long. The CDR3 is CAWTTQQETQYF. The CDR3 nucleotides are TGTGCCTGGACGACCCAACAAGAGACCCAGTACTTC.

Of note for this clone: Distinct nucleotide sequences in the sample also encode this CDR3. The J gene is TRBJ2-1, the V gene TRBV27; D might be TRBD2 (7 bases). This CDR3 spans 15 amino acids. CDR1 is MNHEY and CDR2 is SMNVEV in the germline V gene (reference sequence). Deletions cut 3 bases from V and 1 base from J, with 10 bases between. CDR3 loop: CASSFRGGSYNEQFF. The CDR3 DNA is TGTGCCAGCAGTTTCAGGGGAGGGTCCTACAATGAGCAGTTCTTC.

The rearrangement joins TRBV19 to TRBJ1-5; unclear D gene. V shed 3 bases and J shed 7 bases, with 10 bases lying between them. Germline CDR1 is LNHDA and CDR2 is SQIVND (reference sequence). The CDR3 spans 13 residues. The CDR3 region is CASSMLVGQPQHF. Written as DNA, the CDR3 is TGTGCCAGTAGTATGCTCGTCGGACAGCCCCAGCATTTT. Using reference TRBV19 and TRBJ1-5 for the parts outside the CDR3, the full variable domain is DGGITQSPKYLFRKEGQNVTLSCEQNLNHDAMYWYRQDPGQGLRLIYYSQIVNDFQKGDIAEGYSVSREKKESFPLTVTSAQKNPTAFYLCASSMLVGQPQHFGDGTRLSIL.